The subject of this entry is one T cell receptor beta chain. The antigen remains unidentified. The sample comes from a study of early T cells in non-severe SARS-CoV-2 infection. Study details: Bulk RNA isolated from unsorted whole blood underwent sequencing; chains were not paired. Study-wide findings and caveats: Matches to VDJdb favored anti-spike CD8 responses and missed private and CD4 specificities.

Tagging with unique molecular identifiers was applied to individual cDNA molecules. A single record per CDR3 protein comes from TCRdb applying MiXCR to the 5' RACE reads. The sample carries about 54,000 distinct CDR3 sequences, roughly 7.1% recorded once. Looked up from germline, CDR1 is SGHTA and CDR2 is FQGNSA. CDR3 length equals 17 residues. With 5 bases clipped from V and 1 base from J, the junction kept 10 bases outside the gene matches. The input for sequencing was whole blood, taken at baseline. The chain combines TRBV7-2 with TRBJ2-2; the match to TRBD2 covers 7 bases. The receptor comes from an adult who was a healthcare worker with PCR-confirmed SARS-CoV-2 infection or an uninfected control (not recorded which). CDR3 sequence (DNA): TGTGCCAGCAGCCAGTGGGCCGCTAGCGGGAACACCGGGGAGCTGTTTTTT. Translated, it gives CASSQWAASGNTGELFF. Full variable domain (outside the CDR3, taken from reference TRBV7-2 and TRBJ2-2): GAGVSQSPSNKVTEKGKDVELRCDPISGHTALYWYRQSLGQGLEFLIYFQGNSAPDKSGLPSDRFSAERTGGSVSTLTIQRTQQEDSAVYLCASSQWAASGNTGELFFGEGSRLTVL.